What follows describes a single T cell receptor beta chain. Its matching antigen is unknown. Investigators reverse transcribed all isolated RNA, so they sequenced expressed TCRB transcripts. Sequenced by immunoSEQ multiplex PCR; TCRdb stores in-frame clones only, minus some. The sample has more than 250,000 clones; approximately 15% are singletons. The sample originates from a study of beta chain features in type 1 diabetes. Overall study findings and caveats: In every one of the four CD4+ subsets, TCRB CDR3s were moderately but significantly shorter in Type 1 diabetes patients. For patients, the naive, central memory and Treg TCRB repertoires appeared more alike than for healthy donors.

This CDR3 spans 16 amino acids. Germline loops: CDR1 KGHSH, CDR2 LQKENI. Germline trimming cut 6 bases from V and 0 bases from J; bases unmatched to any gene: 7. This chain joins TRBV18 and TRBJ2-3; 9 bases align to TRBD1. The clonotype was recovered from a man aged 18 to 29 with type 1 diabetes. The sample was naive CD4+ T cells from blood. The DNA for the CDR3 is TGTGCCAGCTCTCAAAACAGGGGGCTAAGCACAGATACGCAGTATTTT. Amino acids: CASSQNRGLSTDTQYF.